These T cell receptor beta chains were read from a single sample in a study of OX40 agonist ivuxolimab in advanced cancers. Some clones are missing from TCRdb's copy, which holds only in-frame ones; the method was immunoSEQ multiplex PCR. This sample has 40,000 to 45,000 clones; over 65% occur once, and the top ten carry 20% to 25%. This specimen was CD4+ or CD8+ T cells sorted from blood, taken in a trial of the OX40 agonist ivuxolimab. Receptor source: an adult with an advanced solid tumor such as melanoma, head and neck, liver or kidney cancer. Both conserved end residues are part of each CDR3. A D gene is named only where the DNA matches it firmly. Size values are once, few and many counts, or a class for expanded clones, and some rows have none.

TRBD2 once TRBJ2-5 TRBV9 CASSSPGLAGEETQYF TGTGCCAGCAGTTCCCCGGGACTAGCGGGGGAAGAGACCCAGTACTTC
TRBD2 - TRBJ2-7 TRBV5-6 CASSSGLAGAHEQYF TGTGCCAGCAGCTCGGGACTAGCGGGAGCCCACGAGCAGTACTTC
TRBD2 - TRBJ2-3 TRBV18 CASSPPRGSGSWADTQYF TGTGCCAGCTCACCTCCTCGGGGTAGCGGGAGTTGGGCAGATACGCAGTATTTT
TRBD2 few TRBJ2-7 TRBV14 CASSQRLAGLPAYEQYF TGTGCCAGCAGCCAACGACTAGCGGGATTACCTGCCTACGAGCAGTACTTC
- - TRBJ1-2 TRBV7-3 CASSLYGDGSRSYTF TGTGCCAGCAGCTTATATGGGGATGGGTCCAGAAGCTACACCTTC
- few TRBJ2-1 TRBV28 CASSDGWDNEQFF TGTGCCAGCAGTGATGGTTGGGACAATGAGCAGTTCTTC
- - TRBJ2-7 TRBV5-1 CASSADGGYEQYF TGCGCCAGCAGCGCCGACGGGGGTTACGAGCAGTACTTC
- - TRBJ2-7 TRBV9 CASSVGGPGVYEQYF TGTGCCAGCAGCGTAGGGGGACCCGGAGTCTACGAGCAGTACTTC
TRBD2 once TRBJ2-7 TRBV27 CASSFRGRSDEQYF TGTGCCAGCAGTTTTCGCGGGAGGTCGGACGAGCAGTACTTC
TRBD1 - TRBJ1-2 TRBV7-9 CASSLGGQGDGYTF TGTGCCAGCAGCTTAGGTGGACAGGGGGATGGCTACACCTTC
TRBD2 - TRBJ2-3 TRBV7-3 CASSLSGGVTDTQYF TGTGCCAGCAGCTTAAGCGGGGGGGTCACAGATACGCAGTATTTT
- once TRBJ2-1 TRBV9 CASSVGPIGDEQFF TGTGCCAGCAGCGTAGGCCCCATTGGTGATGAGCAGTTCTTC
- once TRBJ2-7 TRBV20-1 CSARGGGEQYF TGCAGTGCTAGGGGCGGCGGCGAGCAGTACTTC
- - TRBJ1-1 TRBV19 CASSIPPDEAFF TGTGCCAGTAGTATCCCCCCCGATGAAGCTTTCTTT
- - TRBJ1-1 TRBV16 CASSQSRGNTEAFF TGTGCCAGCAGCCAATCGCGGGGGAACACTGAAGCTTTCTTT
TRBD2 - TRBJ2-3 TRBV19 CASSERGSFADTQYF TGTGCCAGTAGTGAACGCGGGAGTTTCGCAGATACGCAGTATTTT
TRBD1 - TRBJ2-5 TRBV2 CASSEGQGGTQYF TGTGCCAGCAGTGAGGGACAGGGGGGAACCCAGTACTTC
- once TRBJ2-7 TRBV6-5 CASSYSTAQAYEQYF TGTGCCAGCAGTTACTCGACGGCGCAAGCCTACGAGCAGTACTTC
- - TRBJ1-2 TRBV7-2 CASSLDSNYGYTF TGTGCCAGCAGCCTAGACAGTAACTATGGCTACACCTTC
- - TRBJ1-1 TRBV7-3 CASASGVWDTEAFF TGTGCCAGCGCCTCAGGTGTTTGGGACACTGAAGCTTTCTTT
- few TRBJ1-2 TRBV7-2 CASSPRTHGYTF TGTGCCAGCAGCCCGCGGACCCATGGCTACACCTTC
- - TRBJ2-2 TRBV5-4 CASSLVGGTGELFF TGTGCCAGCAGCTTGGTAGGAGGTACCGGGGAGCTGTTTTTT
- - TRBJ1-4 TRBV4-1 CASSQDGATNEKLFF TGCGCCAGCAGCCAAGATGGGGCAACTAATGAAAAACTGTTTTTT
TRBD2 - TRBJ2-7 TRBV28 CASSFPGGGAREQYF TGTGCCAGCAGTTTTCCGGGGGGAGGGGCGCGGGAGCAGTACTTC
TRBD1 few TRBJ1-6 TRBV11-1 CASSSPDRAHNSPLHF TGTGCCAGCAGCTCCCCAGACAGGGCGCATAATTCACCCCTCCACTTT
TRBD2 - TRBJ2-1 TRBV27 CASSRAGAGYNEQFF TGTGCCAGCAGCCGAGCGGGGGCCGGCTACAATGAGCAGTTCTTC